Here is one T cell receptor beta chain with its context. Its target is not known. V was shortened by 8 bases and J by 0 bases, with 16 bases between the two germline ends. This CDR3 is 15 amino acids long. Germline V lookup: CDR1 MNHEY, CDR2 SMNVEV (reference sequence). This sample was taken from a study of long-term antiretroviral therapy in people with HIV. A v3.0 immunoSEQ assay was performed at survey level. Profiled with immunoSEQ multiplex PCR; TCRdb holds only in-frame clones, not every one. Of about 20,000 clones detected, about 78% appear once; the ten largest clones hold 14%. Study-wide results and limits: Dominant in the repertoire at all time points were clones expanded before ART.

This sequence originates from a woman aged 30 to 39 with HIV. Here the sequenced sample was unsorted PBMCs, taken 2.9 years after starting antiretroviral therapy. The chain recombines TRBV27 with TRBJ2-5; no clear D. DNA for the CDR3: TGTGCCAGCCGACGGGCCGCACAGTACCAAGAGACCCAGTACTTC. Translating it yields CASRRAAQYQETQYF.